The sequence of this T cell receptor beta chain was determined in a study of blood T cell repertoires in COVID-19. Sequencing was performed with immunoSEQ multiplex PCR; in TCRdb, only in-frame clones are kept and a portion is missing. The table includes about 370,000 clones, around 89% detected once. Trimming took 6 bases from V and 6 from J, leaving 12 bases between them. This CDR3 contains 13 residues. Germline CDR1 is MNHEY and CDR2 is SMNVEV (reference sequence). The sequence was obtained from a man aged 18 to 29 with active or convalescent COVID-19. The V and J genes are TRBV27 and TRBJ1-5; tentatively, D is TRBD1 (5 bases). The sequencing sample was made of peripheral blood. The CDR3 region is CASSLGVGQPQHF. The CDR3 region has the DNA TGTGCCAGCAGCCTAGGGGTGGGTCAGCCCCAGCATTTT.